This record concerns one T cell receptor beta chain sequence. The ends were cut back, 1 base at V and 18 bases at J, with 19 bases in the middle. This CDR3 is 14 amino acids long. Per germline, CDR1 MNHNS and CDR2 SASEGT. This record comes from a study of blood T cell repertoires in COVID-19. Study background: From T cells, B-cell-depleted T cells, or PBMCs came the material, which was cDNA or gDNA.

Clones were read by immunoSEQ multiplex PCR, and TCRdb kept only the in-frame ones, dropping some. The data show about 110,000 clones, with around 90% seen just once and 1.1% held by the top ten. The specimen was peripheral blood. This chain uses TRBV6-1 with TRBJ1-6, with a weak D call TRBD1 (6 bases). The clonotype was recovered from a human donor in a cohort sampled during active COVID-19. The CDR3 DNA is TGTGCCAGCAGTGAAGACAGGCGGGGGCTCGCTAGCCACTTT. Protein: CASSEDRRGLASHF.